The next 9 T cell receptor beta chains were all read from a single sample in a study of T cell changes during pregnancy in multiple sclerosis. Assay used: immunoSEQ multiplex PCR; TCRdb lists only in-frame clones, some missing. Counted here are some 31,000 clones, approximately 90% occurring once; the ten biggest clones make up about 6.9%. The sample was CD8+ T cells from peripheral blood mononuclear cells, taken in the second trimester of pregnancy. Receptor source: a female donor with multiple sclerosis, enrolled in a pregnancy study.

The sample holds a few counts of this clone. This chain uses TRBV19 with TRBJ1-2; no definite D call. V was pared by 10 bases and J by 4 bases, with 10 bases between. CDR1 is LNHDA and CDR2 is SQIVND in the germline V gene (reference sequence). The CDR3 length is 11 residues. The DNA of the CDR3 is TGTGCCATCCGGAGAGGCTATGGCTACACCTTC. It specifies CAIRRGYGYTF.

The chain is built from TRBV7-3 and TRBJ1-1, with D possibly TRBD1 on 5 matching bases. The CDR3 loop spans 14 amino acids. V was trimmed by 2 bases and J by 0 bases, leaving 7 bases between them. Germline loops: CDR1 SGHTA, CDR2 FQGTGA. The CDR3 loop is CASSLGGMNTEAFF. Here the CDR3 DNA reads TGTGCCAGCAGCTTAGGGGGGATGAACACTGAAGCTTTCTTT.

The CDR3 here is CASSIPLAGEDEQFF. CDR3 DNA sequence: TGTGCCAGTAGTATACCGCTAGCGGGAGAAGATGAGCAGTTCTTC. The V call is TRBV19, the J call TRBJ2-1; 10 bases map to TRBD2. This CDR3 contains 15 residues. Per the germline V gene, CDR1 is LNHDA and CDR2 is SQIVND (reference sequence). Trimming removed 2 bases from V and 8 bases from J; junction bases left unmatched: 6. The variable domain in full, completed from reference TRBV19 and TRBJ2-1, reads DGGITQSPKYLFRKEGQNVTLSCEQNLNHDAMYWYRQDPGQGLRLIYYSQIVNDFQKGDIAEGYSVSREKKESFPLTVTSAQKNPTAFYLCASSIPLAGEDEQFFGPGTRLTVL.

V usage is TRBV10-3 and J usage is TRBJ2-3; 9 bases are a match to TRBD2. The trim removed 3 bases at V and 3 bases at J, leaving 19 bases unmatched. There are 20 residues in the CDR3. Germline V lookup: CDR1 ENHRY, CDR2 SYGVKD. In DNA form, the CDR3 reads TGTGCCATCAGTGACCCTAATGACGGGATTAGCGGGGGTATTACAGATACGCAGTATTTT. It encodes CAISDPNDGISGGITDTQYF.

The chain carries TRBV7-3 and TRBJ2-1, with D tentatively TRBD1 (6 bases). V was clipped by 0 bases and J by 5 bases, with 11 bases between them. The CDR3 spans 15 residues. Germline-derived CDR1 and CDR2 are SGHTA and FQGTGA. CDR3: CASSLTHRANNEQFF. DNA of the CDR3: TGTGCCAGCAGCTTAACCCACAGGGCGAACAATGAGCAGTTCTTC.

The CDR3 loop reads CASSLDFYYEQYF. The CDR3 DNA reads as TGCGCCAGCAGCTTGGACTTTTACTACGAGCAGTACTTC. The chain joins TRBV5-1 to TRBJ2-7; D not resolved. V was trimmed by 0 bases and J by 3 bases, leaving 7 bases between them. CDR3 length: 13 amino acids. Germline V gene lookup returns CDR1 SGHRS and CDR2 YFSETQ.

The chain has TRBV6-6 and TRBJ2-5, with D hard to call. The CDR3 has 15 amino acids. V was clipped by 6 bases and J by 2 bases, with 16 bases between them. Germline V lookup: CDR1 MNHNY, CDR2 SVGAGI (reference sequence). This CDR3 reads CASRKTLTPQETQYF. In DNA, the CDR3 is TGTGCCAGCAGGAAAACCCTGACACCACAAGAGACCCAGTACTTC.

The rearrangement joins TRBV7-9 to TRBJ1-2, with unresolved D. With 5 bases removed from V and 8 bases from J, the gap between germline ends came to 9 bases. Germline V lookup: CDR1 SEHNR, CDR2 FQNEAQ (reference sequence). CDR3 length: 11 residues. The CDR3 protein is CASSQMAGYTF. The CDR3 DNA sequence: TGTGCCAGCAGCCAGATGGCAGGCTACACCTTC.

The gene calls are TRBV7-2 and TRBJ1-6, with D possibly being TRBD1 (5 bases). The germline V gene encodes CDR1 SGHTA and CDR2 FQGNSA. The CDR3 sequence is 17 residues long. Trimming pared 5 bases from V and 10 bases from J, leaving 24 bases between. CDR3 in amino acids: CASSLGGGFPNFSPLHF. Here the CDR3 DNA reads TGTGCCAGCAGCCTTGGGGGAGGGTTCCCCAATTTCTCACCCCTCCACTTT.